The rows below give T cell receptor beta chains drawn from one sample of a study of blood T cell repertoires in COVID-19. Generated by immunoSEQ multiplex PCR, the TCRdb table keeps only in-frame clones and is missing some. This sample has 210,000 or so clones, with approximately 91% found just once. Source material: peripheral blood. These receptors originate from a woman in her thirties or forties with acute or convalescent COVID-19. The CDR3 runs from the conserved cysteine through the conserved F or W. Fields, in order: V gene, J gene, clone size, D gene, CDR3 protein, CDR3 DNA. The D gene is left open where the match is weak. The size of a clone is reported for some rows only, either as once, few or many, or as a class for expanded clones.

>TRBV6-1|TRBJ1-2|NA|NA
CASSEKWPRHQKYGYTF
TGTGCCAGCAGTGAAAAGTGGCCGAGACACCAAAAATATGGCTACACCTTC
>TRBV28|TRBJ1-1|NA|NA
CASAVGAGVAEAFF
TGTGCCAGCGCTGTTGGGGCGGGGGTGGCTGAAGCTTTCTTT
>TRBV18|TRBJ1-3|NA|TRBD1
CASSSRQGLGGNTIYF
TGTGCCAGCTCATCAAGACAGGGATTGGGCGGAAACACCATATATTTT
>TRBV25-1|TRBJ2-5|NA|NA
CASSEGGGETQYF
TGTGCCAGCAGCGAGGGGGGGGGTGAGACCCAGTACTTC
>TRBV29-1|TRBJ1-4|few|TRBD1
CSVSGQGYEKLFF
TGCAGCGTTTCGGGACAGGGTTATGAAAAACTGTTTTTT
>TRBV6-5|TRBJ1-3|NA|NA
CASQAGISGNTIYF
TGTGCCAGCCAAGCGGGGATCTCTGGAAACACCATATATTTT
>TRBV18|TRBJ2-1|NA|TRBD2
CASSPLLGEGNEQFF
TGTGCCAGCTCACCACTCCTAGGGGAGGGGAATGAGCAGTTCTTC
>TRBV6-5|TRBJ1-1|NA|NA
CASKFGGMNTEAFF
TGTGCCAGCAAGTTCGGGGGGATGAACACTGAAGCTTTCTTT
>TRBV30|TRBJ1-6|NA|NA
CAWTVPYNSPLHF
TGTGCCTGGACGGTACCCTATAATTCACCCCTCCACTTT
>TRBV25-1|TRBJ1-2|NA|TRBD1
CATRGGPAYGYTF
TGTGCCACCCGAGGGGGCCCGGCGTATGGCTACACCTTC
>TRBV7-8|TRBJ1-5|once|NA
CASSLVSQGGQPQHF
TGTGCCAGCAGCTTAGTCTCCCAGGGAGGGCAGCCCCAGCATTTT
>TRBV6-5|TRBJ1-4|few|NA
CASTATNEKLFF
TGTGCCAGCACTGCAACTAATGAAAAACTGTTTTTT
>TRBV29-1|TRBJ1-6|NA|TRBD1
CSVDTGQGNSPLHF
TGCAGCGTTGATACTGGACAGGGGAATTCACCCCTCCACTTT
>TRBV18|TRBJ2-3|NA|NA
CASSPSASTDTQYF
TGTGCCAGCTCACCTAGCGCTAGCACAGATACGCAGTATTTT
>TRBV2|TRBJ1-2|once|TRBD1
CASSPGGYGYTF
TGTGCCAGCAGTCCAGGGGGTTATGGCTACACCTTC
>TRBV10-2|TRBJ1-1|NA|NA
CASSESRRMAFF
TGCGCCAGCAGTGAGTCGCGTCGAATGGCTTTCTTT
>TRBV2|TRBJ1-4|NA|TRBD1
CASRDRDSLSTNEKLFF
TGTGCCAGCAGGGACCGGGACAGTCTTTCAACTAATGAAAAACTGTTTTTT
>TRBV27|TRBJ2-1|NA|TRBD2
CASTSGLAGAYNEQFF
TGTGCCAGCACCTCTGGACTAGCGGGGGCATACAATGAGCAGTTCTTC
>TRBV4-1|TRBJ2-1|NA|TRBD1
CASSRNTGGSYNEQFF
TGCGCCAGCAGCCGGAACACAGGGGGCTCCTACAATGAGCAGTTCTTC
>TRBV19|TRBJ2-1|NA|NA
CASHFSGQLANNEQFF
TGTGCCAGCCACTTTTCAGGACAGCTAGCAAACAATGAGCAGTTCTTC
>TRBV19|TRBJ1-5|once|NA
CASSTGSLRGQPQHF
TGTGCCAGTAGTACCGGGTCGCTTCGGGGACAGCCCCAGCATTTT
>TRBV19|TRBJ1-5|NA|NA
CASSIGRNLISNQPQHF
TGTGCCAGTAGTATAGGCCGAAATCTAATTAGCAATCAGCCCCAGCATTTT
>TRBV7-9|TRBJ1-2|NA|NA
CASSLDSGSGGYTF
TGTGCCAGCAGCTTAGACAGCGGGTCGGGGGGCTACACCTTC
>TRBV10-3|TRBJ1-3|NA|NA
CASDGGASSGNTIYF
TGTGCCAGCGACGGGGGGGCCTCCTCTGGAAACACCATATATTTT
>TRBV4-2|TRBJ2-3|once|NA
CASSQGGGELTDTQYF
TGTGCCAGCAGCCAAGGTGGCGGAGAGCTCACAGATACGCAGTATTTT
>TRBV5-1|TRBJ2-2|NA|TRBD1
CASSSPGTAGNTGELFF
TGCGCCAGCAGCTCCCCCGGGACAGCAGGTAACACCGGGGAGCTGTTTTTT
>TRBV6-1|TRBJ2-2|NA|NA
CASSDKDSPNTGELFF
TGTGCCAGCAGTGACAAGGACAGTCCGAACACCGGGGAGCTGTTTTTT
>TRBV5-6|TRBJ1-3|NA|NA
CASSLGQGNTIYF
TGTGCCAGCAGCTTGGGACAGGGAAACACCATATATTTT